This TCR beta chain appears in the sequencing data of a study of shared clonotypes between healthy human individuals. Findings and limits, study-wide: A reduction in generation probabilities was seen for non-shared clonotypes relative to those shared by all four donors. Sharing across four donors was highest in naive CD4 (roughly 5%) and lowest in memory CD8 (approximately 0.4%).

Unmatched junction bases numbered 16, after V lost 4 bases and J lost 7 bases. The CDR3 totals 18 residues. Looked up from germline, CDR1 is MGHRA and CDR2 is YSYEKL. In the case of this clone: No antigen is known for it.

Sequencing was performed with immunoSEQ multiplex PCR; in TCRdb, only in-frame clones are kept and a portion is missing. The profile covers some 1,600,000 clones, with 95% to 99% appearing a single time and around 0.45% taken by the ten largest. This chain uses TRBV4-1 with TRBJ1-1, with 12 bases aligning to TRBD1. Sequencing was carried out using naive CD4+ T cells sorted from blood. Subset: CD45RA+ positively selected. The clonotype originates from a man aged 25 to 45 in good health. CDR3 protein: CASSLFWGQGALGDEAFF. The CDR3 DNA follows: TGCGCCAGCAGCCTATTCTGGGGACAGGGGGCGCTGGGAGATGAAGCTTTCTTT.